The 16 T cell receptor beta chains in this list originate from one sample, sequenced in a study of shared clonotypes between healthy human individuals. Assay: immunoSEQ multiplex PCR; the TCRdb copy retains only in-frame clones and omits some. The data show about 2.5 million clones, with under 95% seen just once and 0.37% held by the top ten. The sample consisted of naive CD4+ T cells from PBMCs. This sample's subset: CD45RA+ positively selected. Receptor source: a man aged 18-30 years in good health. Some clones in this sample may be carry-over from other donors' samples.

The chain couples TRBV7-9 to TRBJ1-3; D gene ambiguous. The V gene lost 2 bases and the J gene lost 3 bases, with 11 bases spanning the gap. CDR1 and CDR2 (germline): SEHNR, FQNEAQ (reference sequence). CDR3 size: 15 residues. CDR3: CASSLTAAGGNTIYF. The CDR3 bases are TGTGCCAGCAGCTTAACAGCCGCAGGTGGAAACACCATATATTTT. Together with reference TRBV7-9 and TRBJ1-3, the CDR3 gives the full variable domain: DTGVSQNPRHKITKRGQNVTFRCDPISEHNRLYWYRQTLGQGPEFLTYFQNEAQLEKSRLLSDRFSAERPKGSFSTLEIQRTEQGDSAMYLCASSLTAAGGNTIYFGEGSWLTVV.

The rearrangement joins TRBV2 to TRBJ2-4; 12 positions agree with TRBD2. Trimming at V came to 4 bases and at J to 0 bases, leaving 7 bases not matched to a gene. Germline V gives CDR1 SNHLY, CDR2 FYNNEI. The CDR3 covers 18 residues. CDR3 region: CASSGLQGLAGAKNIQYF. For the CDR3, the DNA is TGTGCCAGCAGTGGCCTCCAGGGACTAGCGGGAGCCAAAAACATTCAGTACTTC.

This clone was observed a single time. This same CDR3 is encoded by further DNA sequences in the sample. The V call is TRBV5-1, the J call TRBJ2-7; TRBD2 is a possible D gene (6 bases). V shed 0 bases and J shed 3 bases, with 7 bases lying between them. The CDR3 has 13 residues. The germline V gene has CDR1 SGHRS and CDR2 YFSETQ. Written as DNA, the CDR3 is TGCGCCAGCAGCTTGGCCGGGAGCTACGAGCAGTACTTC. It encodes CASSLAGSYEQYF.

In this sample, this clone turned up once. The chain joins TRBV7-3 to TRBJ2-3; perhaps TRBD2 as D (5 bases). The germline V and J ends were trimmed by 5 bases and 4 bases, with 19 bases remaining between them. The length of the CDR3 is 16 residues. Germline CDR1 reads SGHTA; CDR2 reads FQGTGA. DNA of the CDR3: TGTGCCAGCAGCCCACGACATCCCGGAGGCGCAGATACGCAGTATTTT. Translating it yields CASSPRHPGGADTQYF. Using reference TRBV7-3 and TRBJ2-3 for the parts outside the CDR3, the full variable domain is GAGVSQTPSNKVTEKGKYVELRCDPISGHTALYWYRQSLGQGPEFLIYFQGTGAADDSGLPNDRFFAVRPEGSVSTLKIQRTERGDSAVYLCASSPRHPGGADTQYFGPGTRLTVL.

CDR3 in amino acids: CASTTPGQVAEQYF. In nucleotides, the CDR3 is TGTGCCAGCACCACTCCGGGACAGGTGGCCGAGCAGTACTTC. The chain joins TRBV6-6 to TRBJ2-7, with 8 bases matching TRBD1. This CDR3 is 14 amino acids long. Looked up from germline, CDR1 is MNHNY and CDR2 is SVGAGI (reference sequence). The V segment lost 7 bases and the J segment 6 bases; nucleotides outside the gene matches: 11.

V is TRBV7-2 and J is TRBJ2-1; TRBD1 matches at 9 bases. The CDR3 consists of 14 residues. Germline CDR1 reads SGHTA; CDR2 reads FQGNSA. V gave up 4 bases and J gave up 10 bases; unmatched junction bases: 8. As DNA, the CDR3 is TGTGCCAGCAGCTACAGGGGGCAGGGCCTGGAGCAGTTCTTC. Translating gives CASSYRGQGLEQFF.

The V and J genes are TRBV29-1 and TRBJ2-1, with 9 bases that match TRBD1. The J segment lost 5 bases and the V segment lost 6 bases, leaving 5 bases of the junction unmatched. CDR3 length: 13 residues. CDR1 SQVTM and CDR2 ANQGSEA come from the germline V gene. This CDR3 is CSVGQGYDNEQFF. The CDR3 coding sequence is TGCAGCGTGGGACAGGGTTACGACAATGAGCAGTTCTTC.

The gene calls are TRBV25-1 and TRBJ1-1; D gene uncertain. V was pared by 2 bases and J by 5 bases, with 9 bases between. The CDR3 has 13 residues. The germline gives CDR1 MGHDK, CDR2 SYGVNS. The DNA for the CDR3 is TGTGCCAGCAGTGAACGAAGAGATACTGAAGCTTTCTTT. Translating it yields CASSERRDTEAFF.

V gene TRBV30 combines with J gene TRBJ2-3, with D unresolved. The CDR3 runs to 13 residues. Trimming stripped 4 bases from V and 2 bases from J, with 10 bases between. Germline V gives CDR1 GTSNPN, CDR2 SVGIG (reference sequence). DNA of the CDR3: TGTGCCTGGAACCTACTCTTCACAGATACGCAGTATTTT. This sequence encodes CAWNLLFTDTQYF.

The chain combines TRBV10-3 with TRBJ1-2; possibly TRBD1 for D (6 bases). Germline CDR1 reads ENHRY; CDR2 reads SYGVKD. Trimming took off 1 base at V and 10 bases at J, with 13 bases between the two ends. This CDR3 has 13 amino acids. CDR3 in amino acids: CAISELGTSVYTF. In nucleotides, the CDR3 is TGTGCCATCAGTGAGTTAGGGACATCGGTCTACACCTTC.

This clone was recorded only once. The same CDR3 arises from other DNA sequences in this sample as well. The rearrangement links TRBV18 to TRBJ2-2; no firm D call. Trimming pared 1 base from V and 2 bases from J, leaving 11 bases between. Germline CDR1 reads KGHSH; CDR2 reads LQKENI. This CDR3 spans 16 amino acids. For the CDR3, the DNA is TGTGCCAGCTCACCACTGGGTACAGCTAACACCGGGGAGCTGTTTTTT. It codes for CASSPLGTANTGELFF.

The chain carries TRBV5-4 and TRBJ2-3; TRBD1 aligns across 10 bases. This CDR3 is 17 amino acids long. V lost 4 bases to trimming and J lost 2 bases; unmatched junction nucleotides: 10. Germline CDR1 SGHNT, CDR2 YYREEE (reference sequence). The CDR3 sequence is CASSRDPGTGATDTQYF. CDR3 coding DNA: TGTGCCAGCAGCCGAGACCCCGGGACAGGGGCCACAGATACGCAGTATTTT. The entire variable domain, with the rest obtained from reference TRBV5-4 and TRBJ2-3, is as follows: ETGVTQSPTHLIKTRGQQVTLRCSSQSGHNTVSWYQQALGQGPQFIFQYYREEENGRGNFPPRFSGLQFPNYSSELNVNALELDDSALYLCASSRDPGTGATDTQYFGPGTRLTVL.

The chain has TRBV6-1 and TRBJ2-7; 7 nucleotides match TRBD1. The CDR3 runs to 16 residues. V lost 4 bases and J lost 0; bases outside the gene matches: 9. The germline CDR1 and CDR2 sequences are MNHNS and SASEGT. CDR3 residues: CASSVLGTEFSYEQYF. The CDR3 DNA reads TGTGCCAGCAGTGTTCTCGGGACAGAATTCTCCTACGAGCAGTACTTC.

The chain carries TRBV30 and TRBJ1-4; 7 nucleotides match TRBD1. CDR3 length equals 12 residues. The J segment lost 10 bases and the V segment lost 8 bases, leaving 10 bases of the junction unmatched. Germline CDR1 reads GTSNPN; CDR2 reads SVGIG (reference sequence). The CDR3 DNA sequence: TGTGCCGGACAGGTCGCAGACAGAAAACTGTTTTTT. Its protein product is CAGQVADRKLFF.

The chain links TRBV11-2 to TRBJ2-1; possible D gene TRBD2, 5 bases. The CDR3 sequence is 16 residues long. Germline CDR1 SGHAT, CDR2 FQNNGV. The V and J ends lost 2 bases and 9 bases respectively, with 20 bases between them. The CDR3 DNA sequence: TGTGCCAGCAGCTTATCTCCACTAGGCGGAATCACTGAGCAGTTCTTC. It encodes CASSLSPLGGITEQFF.

This chain connects TRBV5-1 to TRBJ1-4; no definite D call. The CDR3 totals 14 residues. Trimming removed 0 bases at V and 6 bases at J, with 9 bases between. Per germline, CDR1 SGHRS and CDR2 YFSETQ. The CDR3 spells CASSLEPVDEKLFF. Here the CDR3 DNA reads TGCGCCAGCAGCTTGGAGCCAGTAGATGAAAAACTGTTTTTT.